These 14 T cell receptor beta chains were all obtained from the same sample, sequenced in a study of cytomegalovirus exposure and HLA in healthy donors. With 60 Vbeta and 13 Jbeta primers, the PCR was carried out. Method: immunoSEQ multiplex PCR; TCRdb's copy keeps in-frame clones and lacks some. The sample has about 69,000 clones; just over 65% are singletons. The sample was PBMCs. The receptors were sampled from a woman aged 30 to 39 in good health and CMV-seronegative.

This clone appeared a single time. This CDR3 reads CASSSLGGAREQYF. The CDR3 nucleotides are TGTGCCAGCAGCTCCCTTGGGGGGGCGAGGGAGCAGTACTTC. The chain has TRBV7-9 and TRBJ2-7; TRBD2 is a possible D gene (7 bases). The V and J ends lost 4 bases and 7 bases respectively, with 17 bases between them. From germline, CDR1 is SEHNR and CDR2 FQNEAQ (reference sequence). The CDR3 is made up of 14 amino acids.

This clone was seen only a few times. CDR3 bases: TGTGCCAGCAGCTTAGAATACACAGATACGCAGTATTTT. Residues: CASSLEYTDTQYF. This chain uses TRBV7-9 with TRBJ2-3; D unclear. The CDR3 is made up of 13 amino acids. Germline-derived CDR1 and CDR2 are SEHNR and FQNEAQ (reference sequence). Trimming removed 1 base at V and 2 bases at J, with 4 bases between.

This clone was seen a handful of times. The chain has TRBV5-1 and TRBJ1-1; tentative D call: TRBD1 (6 bases). V lost 4 bases to trimming and J lost 5 bases, with 18 bases between them. The CDR3 contains 15 residues. CDR1 is SGHRS and CDR2 is YFSETQ in the germline V gene. CDR3 nucleotide sequence: TGCGCCAGCAGCCGGGGGGGCAGGGGTGGTACTGAAGCTTTCTTT. This gives the protein CASSRGGRGGTEAFF.

The J gene is TRBJ2-5, the V gene TRBV29-1, with D tentatively TRBD2 (6 bases). Trimming shortened V by 8 bases and J by 0 bases, and 13 bases separated the two germline ends. Germline assignment: CDR1 SQVTM and CDR2 ANQGSEA. The CDR3 runs 13 residues. The CDR3 bases are TGCAGCCAGCTTACGGGAGACCAAGAGACCCAGTACTTC. Translation gives CSQLTGDQETQYF. The whole variable domain, filled in from reference TRBV29-1 and TRBJ2-5, reads SAVISQKPSRDICQRGTSLTIQCQVDSQVTMMFWYRQQPGQSLTLIATANQGSEATYESGFVIDKFPISRPNLTFSTLTVSNMSPEDSSIYLCSQLTGDQETQYFGPGTRLLVL.

This clone was counted between two and nine times. This rearrangement joins TRBV7-6 to TRBJ1-2; D possibly corresponds to TRBD1 (6 bases). Trimming removed 1 base from V and 4 bases from J, with 13 bases in between. The germline CDR1 and CDR2 sequences are SGHVS and FNYEAQ. This CDR3 contains 15 residues. The CDR3 reads CASSLGDQGSYGYTF. DNA of the CDR3: TGTGCCAGCAGCTTAGGTGATCAGGGGTCCTATGGCTACACCTTC.

The chain carries TRBV5-6 and TRBJ2-7, with D possibly TRBD2 on 6 matching bases. Germline V gene data show CDR1 as SGHDT and CDR2 as YYEEEE. The ends were cut back, 3 bases at V and 4 bases at J, with 14 bases in the middle. The CDR3 spans 14 residues. The CDR3 protein is CASSSVGGEYEQYF. For the CDR3, the DNA is TGTGCCAGCAGCTCCGTGGGGGGTGAATACGAGCAGTACTTC.

This chain links TRBV9 with TRBJ1-1; no firm D call. V lost 0 bases and J lost 0, with 6 bases in between. Germline V gives CDR1 SGDLS, CDR2 YYNGEE. There are 14 residues in the CDR3. Here the CDR3 DNA reads TGTGCCAGCAGCGTAGCTGCAGTGAACACTGAAGCTTTCTTT. It specifies CASSVAAVNTEAFF.

This clone occurred a few times. This chain joins TRBV6-5 and TRBJ1-5, with D hard to call. CDR1 MNHEY and CDR2 SVGAGI come from the germline V gene. This CDR3 spans 14 amino acids. The V end was cut by 2 bases, the J end by 4 bases, with 9 bases between. Written as DNA, the CDR3 is TGTGCCAGCAGTTACGGCCCGGAGAATCAGCCCCAGCATTTT. This sequence encodes CASSYGPENQPQHF.

The CDR3 bases are TGTGCCATCAGTGACGCGGGGAGACACCAAGAGACCCAGTACTTC. It specifies CAISDAGRHQETQYF. This chain connects TRBV10-3 to TRBJ2-5, with D perhaps matching TRBD2 (6 bases). V gave up 3 bases and J gave up 0 bases, with 11 bases separating them. The CDR3 has 15 amino acids. CDR1 and CDR2 from the germline V gene are ENHRY and SYGVKD.

The chain recombines TRBV5-5 with TRBJ1-5, with 12 positions matching TRBD1. V shed 4 bases and J 2 bases; nucleotides not matched to a gene: 13. This CDR3 contains 19 residues. CDR1 is SGHKS, CDR2 YYEKEE, per germline (reference sequence). CDR3 protein: CASSQRGTGGILGNQPQHF. DNA of the CDR3: TGTGCCAGCAGCCAAAGGGGGACAGGGGGCATTCTTGGCAATCAGCCCCAGCATTTT.

V is TRBV5-4 and J is TRBJ2-7, with a weak D call TRBD1 (6 bases). CDR1 and CDR2 from the germline V gene are SGHNT and YYREEE (reference sequence). Trimming took 2 bases from V and 5 from J, leaving 11 bases between them. This CDR3 is 13 amino acids long. CDR3 protein: CASSFQQGNEQYF. As DNA, the CDR3 is TGTGCCAGCAGCTTCCAACAGGGAAACGAGCAGTACTTC.

This chain uses TRBV6-5 with TRBJ2-7, with 9 bases matching TRBD1. The CDR3 consists of 14 residues. Germline CDR1 MNHEY, CDR2 SVGAGI. The junction had 4 bases not matched to a gene; V was cut back by 5 bases and J by 2 bases. The CDR3, as DNA: TGTGCCAGCAGTCGGACAGGGGCCCCCTACGAGCAGTACTTC. It specifies CASSRTGAPYEQYF.

The chain combines TRBV4-1 with TRBJ2-5; TRBD2 matches at 11 bases. The CDR3 is 18 residues long. V shed 2 bases, J shed 1 base, and the junction held 9 bases outside the gene matches. Germline V gene data show CDR1 as MGHRA and CDR2 as YSYEKL. Here the CDR3 reads CASSQTGLAGGAQETQYF. In DNA, the CDR3 is TGCGCCAGCAGCCAAACGGGTCTAGCGGGGGGCGCCCAAGAGACCCAGTACTTC.

This clone was counted only a few times. This rearrangement joins TRBV7-6 to TRBJ2-1, with D possibly matching TRBD2 (7 bases). CDR3 size: 19 residues. Trimming removed 4 bases at V and 3 bases at J, with 25 bases between. Germline V gene lookup returns CDR1 SGHVS and CDR2 FNYEAQ. CDR3 loop: CASSSGARGTSAHYNEQFF. CDR3 bases: TGTGCCAGCAGCTCAGGGGCCAGGGGAACTAGCGCCCACTACAATGAGCAGTTCTTC.